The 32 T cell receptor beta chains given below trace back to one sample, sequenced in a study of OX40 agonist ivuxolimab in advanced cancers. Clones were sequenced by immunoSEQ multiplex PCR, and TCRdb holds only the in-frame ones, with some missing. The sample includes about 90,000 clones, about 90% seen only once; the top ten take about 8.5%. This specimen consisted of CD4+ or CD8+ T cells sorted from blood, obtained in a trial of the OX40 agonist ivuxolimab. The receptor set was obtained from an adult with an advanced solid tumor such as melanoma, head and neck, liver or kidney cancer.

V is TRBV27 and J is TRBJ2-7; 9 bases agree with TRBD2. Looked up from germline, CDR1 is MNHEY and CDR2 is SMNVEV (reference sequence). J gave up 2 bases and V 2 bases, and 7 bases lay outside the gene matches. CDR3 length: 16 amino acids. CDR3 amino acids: CASSLISGGRAYEQYF. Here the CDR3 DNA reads TGTGCCAGCAGTTTAATTTCGGGCGGGAGGGCCTACGAGCAGTACTTC.

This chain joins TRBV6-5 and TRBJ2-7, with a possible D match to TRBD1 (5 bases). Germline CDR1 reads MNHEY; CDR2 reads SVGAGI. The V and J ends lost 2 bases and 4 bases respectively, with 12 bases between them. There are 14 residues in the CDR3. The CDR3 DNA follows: TGTGCCAGCAGTTACGGGGCCTTAAATTACGAGCAGTACTTC. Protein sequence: CASSYGALNYEQYF.

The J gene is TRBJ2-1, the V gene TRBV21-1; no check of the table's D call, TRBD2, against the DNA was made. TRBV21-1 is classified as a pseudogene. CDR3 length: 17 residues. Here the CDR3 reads CASPYPSGLAGRDEQFF. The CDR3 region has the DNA TGTGCCAGCCCCTACCCCTCAGGACTAGCGGGACGCGATGAGCAGTTCTTC.

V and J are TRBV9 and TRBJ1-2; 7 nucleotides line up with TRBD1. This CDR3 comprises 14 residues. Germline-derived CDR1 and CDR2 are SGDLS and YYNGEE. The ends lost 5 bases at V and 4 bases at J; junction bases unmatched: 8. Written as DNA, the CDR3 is TGTGCCAGCAGTGGGGACAGCTCACGCTATGGCTACACCTTC. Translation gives CASSGDSSRYGYTF.

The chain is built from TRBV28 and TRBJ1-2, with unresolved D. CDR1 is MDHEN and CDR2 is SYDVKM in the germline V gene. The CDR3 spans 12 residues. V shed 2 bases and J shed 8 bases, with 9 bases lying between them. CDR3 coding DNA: TGTGCCAGCAGTTTAGGGGTTGGAGGCTACACCTTC. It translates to CASSLGVGGYTF.

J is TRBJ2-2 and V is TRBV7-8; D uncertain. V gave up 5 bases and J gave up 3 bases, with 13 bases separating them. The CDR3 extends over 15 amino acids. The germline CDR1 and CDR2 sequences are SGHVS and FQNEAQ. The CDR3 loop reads CASSPRRVDTGELFF. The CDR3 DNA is TGTGCCAGCAGCCCCCGACGGGTGGACACCGGGGAGCTGTTTTTT.

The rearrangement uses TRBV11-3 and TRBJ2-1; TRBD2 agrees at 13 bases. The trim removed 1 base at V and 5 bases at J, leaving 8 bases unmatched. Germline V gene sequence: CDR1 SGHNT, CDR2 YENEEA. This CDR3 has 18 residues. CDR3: CASSLVGWGTSGNNEQFF. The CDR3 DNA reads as TGTGCCAGCAGCTTAGTGGGCTGGGGGACTAGCGGGAACAATGAGCAGTTCTTC.

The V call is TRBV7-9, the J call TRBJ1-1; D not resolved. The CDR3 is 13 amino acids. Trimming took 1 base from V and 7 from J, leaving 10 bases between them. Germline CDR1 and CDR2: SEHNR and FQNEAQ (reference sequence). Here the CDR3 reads CASSLVVDGEAFF. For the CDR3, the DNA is TGTGCCAGCAGCTTAGTCGTCGACGGTGAAGCTTTCTTT.

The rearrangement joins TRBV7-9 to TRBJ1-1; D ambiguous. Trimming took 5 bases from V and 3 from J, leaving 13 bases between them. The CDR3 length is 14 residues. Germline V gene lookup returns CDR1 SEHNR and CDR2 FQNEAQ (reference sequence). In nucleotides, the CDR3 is TGTGCCAGCAGCCCGCTCCGTGGAGACACTGAAGCTTTCTTT. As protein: CASSPLRGDTEAFF.

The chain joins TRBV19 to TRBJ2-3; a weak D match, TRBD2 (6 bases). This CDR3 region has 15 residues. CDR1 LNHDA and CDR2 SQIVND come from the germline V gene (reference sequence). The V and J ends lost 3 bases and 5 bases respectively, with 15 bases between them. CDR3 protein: CASSIIAGSGDTQYF. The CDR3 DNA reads TGTGCCAGTAGTATCATTGCGGGATCAGGAGATACGCAGTATTTT.

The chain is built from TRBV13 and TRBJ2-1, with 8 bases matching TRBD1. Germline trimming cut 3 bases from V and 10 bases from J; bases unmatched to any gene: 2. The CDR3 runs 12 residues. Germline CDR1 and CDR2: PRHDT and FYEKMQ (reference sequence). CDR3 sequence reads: CASSLWDREQFF. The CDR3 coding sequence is TGTGCCAGCAGCTTGTGGGACAGGGAGCAGTTCTTC.

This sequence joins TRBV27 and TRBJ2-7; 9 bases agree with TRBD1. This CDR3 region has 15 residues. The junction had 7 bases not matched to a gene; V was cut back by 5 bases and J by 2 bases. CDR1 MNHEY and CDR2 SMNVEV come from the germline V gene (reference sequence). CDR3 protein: CASSARQGGTYEQYF. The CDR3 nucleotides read TGTGCCAGCAGTGCCCGACAGGGGGGAACCTACGAGCAGTACTTC.

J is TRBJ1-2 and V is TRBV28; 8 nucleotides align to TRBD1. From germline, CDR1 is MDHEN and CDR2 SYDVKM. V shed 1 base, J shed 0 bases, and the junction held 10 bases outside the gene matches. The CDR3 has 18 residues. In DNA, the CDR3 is TGTGCCAGCAGTTTATATGGGACAGGAAGCCTTCCTAACTATGGCTACACCTTC. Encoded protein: CASSLYGTGSLPNYGYTF.

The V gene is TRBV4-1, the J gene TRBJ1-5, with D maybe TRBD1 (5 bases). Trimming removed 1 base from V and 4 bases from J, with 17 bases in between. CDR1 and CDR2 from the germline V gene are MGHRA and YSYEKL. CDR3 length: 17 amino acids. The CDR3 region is CASSQVRGGQGNQPQHF. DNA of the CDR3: TGCGCCAGCAGCCAAGTCCGCGGGGGTCAAGGGAATCAGCCCCAGCATTTT.

The CDR3 region is CAWSYDRGTEAFF. As DNA, the CDR3 is TGTGCCTGGAGTTATGACAGGGGAACTGAAGCTTTCTTT. V is TRBV30 and J is TRBJ1-1; 8 bases are shared with TRBD1. CDR1 is GTSNPN and CDR2 is SVGIG in the germline V gene (reference sequence). The CDR3 is made up of 13 amino acids. V lost 2 bases to trimming and J lost 5 bases; unmatched junction nucleotides: 4.

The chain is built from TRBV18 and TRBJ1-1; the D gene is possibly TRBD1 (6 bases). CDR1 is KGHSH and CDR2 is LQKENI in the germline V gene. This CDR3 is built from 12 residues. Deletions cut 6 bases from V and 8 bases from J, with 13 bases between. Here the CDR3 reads CASSPDSLEAFF. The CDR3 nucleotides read TGTGCCAGCTCCCCGGACAGTTTAGAAGCTTTCTTT.

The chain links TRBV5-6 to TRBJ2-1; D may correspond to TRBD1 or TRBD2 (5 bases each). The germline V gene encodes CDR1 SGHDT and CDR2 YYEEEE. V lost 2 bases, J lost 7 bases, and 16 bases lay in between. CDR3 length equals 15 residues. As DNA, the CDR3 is TGTGCCAGCAGCTTACATGGGGACGGCTTGAATGAGCAGTTCTTC. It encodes CASSLHGDGLNEQFF.

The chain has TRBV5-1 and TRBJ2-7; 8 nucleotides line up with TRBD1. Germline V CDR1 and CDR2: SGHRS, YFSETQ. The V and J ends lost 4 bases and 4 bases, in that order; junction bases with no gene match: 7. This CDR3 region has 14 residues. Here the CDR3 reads CASSPGTGSYEQYF. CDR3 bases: TGCGCCAGCAGCCCCGGGACAGGATCATACGAGCAGTACTTC.

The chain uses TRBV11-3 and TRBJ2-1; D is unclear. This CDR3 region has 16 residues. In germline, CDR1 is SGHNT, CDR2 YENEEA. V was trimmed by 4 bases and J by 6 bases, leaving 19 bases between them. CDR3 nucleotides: TGTGCCAGCAGCTCGATACGGCAGCGAAATCCCAATGAGCAGTTCTTC. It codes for CASSSIRQRNPNEQFF.

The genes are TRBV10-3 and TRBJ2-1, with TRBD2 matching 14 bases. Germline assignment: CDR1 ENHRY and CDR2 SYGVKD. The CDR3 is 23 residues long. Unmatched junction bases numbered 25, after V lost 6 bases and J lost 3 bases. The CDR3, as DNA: TGTGCCATCAGGGACACTCCGGGGATGGGGACTAGCGGGAGAATGTCAGTCTACAATGAGCAGTTCTTC. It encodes CAIRDTPGMGTSGRMSVYNEQFF.

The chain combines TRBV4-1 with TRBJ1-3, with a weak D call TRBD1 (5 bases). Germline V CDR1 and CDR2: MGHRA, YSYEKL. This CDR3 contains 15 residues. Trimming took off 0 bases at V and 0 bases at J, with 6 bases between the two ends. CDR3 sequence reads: CASSQDGGSGNTIYF. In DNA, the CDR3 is TGCGCCAGCAGCCAAGATGGGGGCTCTGGAAACACCATATATTTT.

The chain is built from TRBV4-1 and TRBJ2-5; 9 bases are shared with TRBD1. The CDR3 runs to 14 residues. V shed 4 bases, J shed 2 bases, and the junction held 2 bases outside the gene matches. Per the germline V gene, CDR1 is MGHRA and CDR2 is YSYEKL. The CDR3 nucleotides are TGCGCCAGCAGCCTCGACAGGGGGCAAGAGACCCAGTACTTC. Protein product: CASSLDRGQETQYF.

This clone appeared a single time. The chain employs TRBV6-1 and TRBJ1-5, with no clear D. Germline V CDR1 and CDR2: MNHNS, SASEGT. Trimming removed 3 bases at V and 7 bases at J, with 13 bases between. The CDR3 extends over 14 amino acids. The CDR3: CASSDYYNAQPQHF. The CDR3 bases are TGTGCCAGCAGTGATTATTACAACGCCCAGCCCCAGCATTTT.

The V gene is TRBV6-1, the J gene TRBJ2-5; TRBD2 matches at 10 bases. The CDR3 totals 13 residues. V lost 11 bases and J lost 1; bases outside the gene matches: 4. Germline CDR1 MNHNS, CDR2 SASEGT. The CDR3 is CARGTSAQETQYF. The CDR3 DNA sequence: TGTGCCCGGGGGACTAGCGCCCAAGAGACCCAGTACTTC.

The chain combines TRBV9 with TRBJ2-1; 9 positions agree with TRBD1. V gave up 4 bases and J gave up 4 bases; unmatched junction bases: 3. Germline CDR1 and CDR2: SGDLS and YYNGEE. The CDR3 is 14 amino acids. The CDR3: CASSSGTGYNEQFF. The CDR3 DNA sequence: TGTGCCAGCAGCTCCGGGACAGGGTACAATGAGCAGTTCTTC.

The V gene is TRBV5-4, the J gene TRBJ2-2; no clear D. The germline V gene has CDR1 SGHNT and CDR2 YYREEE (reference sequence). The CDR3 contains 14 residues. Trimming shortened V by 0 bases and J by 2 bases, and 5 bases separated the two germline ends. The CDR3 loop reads CASSLGLNTGELFF. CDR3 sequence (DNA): TGTGCCAGCAGCTTGGGCCTAAACACCGGGGAGCTGTTTTTT.

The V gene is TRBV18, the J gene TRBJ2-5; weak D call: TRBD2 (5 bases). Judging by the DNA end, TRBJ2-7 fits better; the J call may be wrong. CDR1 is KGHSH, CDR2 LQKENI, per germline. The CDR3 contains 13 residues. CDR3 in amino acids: CASSESGFYEQYF. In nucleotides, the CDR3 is TGTGCCAGCTCAGAGAGCGGATTCTACGAGCAGTACTTC.

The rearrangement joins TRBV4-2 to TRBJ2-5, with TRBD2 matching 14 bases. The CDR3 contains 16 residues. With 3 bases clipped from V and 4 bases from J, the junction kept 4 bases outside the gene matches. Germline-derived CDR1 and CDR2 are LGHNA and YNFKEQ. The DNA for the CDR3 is TGTGCCAGCAGCCACAAGACTAGCGGGAGGGGAGAGACCCAGTACTTC. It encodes CASSHKTSGRGETQYF.

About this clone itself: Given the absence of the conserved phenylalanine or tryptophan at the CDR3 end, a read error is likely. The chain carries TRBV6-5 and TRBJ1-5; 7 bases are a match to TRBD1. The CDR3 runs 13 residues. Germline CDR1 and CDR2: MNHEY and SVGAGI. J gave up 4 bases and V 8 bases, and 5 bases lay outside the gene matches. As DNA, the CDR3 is TGTGCCAGCGGGGACAGCCCTAATCAGCCCCAGCATTCT. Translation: CASGDSPNQPQHS.

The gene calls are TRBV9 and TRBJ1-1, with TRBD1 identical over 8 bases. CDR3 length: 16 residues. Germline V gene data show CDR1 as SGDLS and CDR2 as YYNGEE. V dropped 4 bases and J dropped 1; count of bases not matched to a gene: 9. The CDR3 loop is CASSLGQGAGNTEAFF. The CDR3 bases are TGTGCCAGCAGCCTCGGTCAGGGGGCGGGGAACACTGAAGCTTTCTTT.

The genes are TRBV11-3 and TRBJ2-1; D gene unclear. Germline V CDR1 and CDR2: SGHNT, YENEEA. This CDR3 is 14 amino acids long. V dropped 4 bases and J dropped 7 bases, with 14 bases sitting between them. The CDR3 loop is CASSSRDFWNEQFF. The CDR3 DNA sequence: TGTGCCAGCAGCTCCAGAGATTTTTGGAATGAGCAGTTCTTC.

The CDR3 region is CAIFPRPGLTNTEAFF. CDR3 DNA sequence: TGTGCCATCTTCCCTCGGCCCGGACTCACGAACACTGAAGCTTTCTTT. This sequence joins TRBV6-6 and TRBJ1-1; no clear D. Germline CDR1 and CDR2: MNHNY and SVGAGI (reference sequence). V was shortened by 10 bases and J by 1 base, with 22 bases between the two germline ends. CDR3 length: 16 residues.